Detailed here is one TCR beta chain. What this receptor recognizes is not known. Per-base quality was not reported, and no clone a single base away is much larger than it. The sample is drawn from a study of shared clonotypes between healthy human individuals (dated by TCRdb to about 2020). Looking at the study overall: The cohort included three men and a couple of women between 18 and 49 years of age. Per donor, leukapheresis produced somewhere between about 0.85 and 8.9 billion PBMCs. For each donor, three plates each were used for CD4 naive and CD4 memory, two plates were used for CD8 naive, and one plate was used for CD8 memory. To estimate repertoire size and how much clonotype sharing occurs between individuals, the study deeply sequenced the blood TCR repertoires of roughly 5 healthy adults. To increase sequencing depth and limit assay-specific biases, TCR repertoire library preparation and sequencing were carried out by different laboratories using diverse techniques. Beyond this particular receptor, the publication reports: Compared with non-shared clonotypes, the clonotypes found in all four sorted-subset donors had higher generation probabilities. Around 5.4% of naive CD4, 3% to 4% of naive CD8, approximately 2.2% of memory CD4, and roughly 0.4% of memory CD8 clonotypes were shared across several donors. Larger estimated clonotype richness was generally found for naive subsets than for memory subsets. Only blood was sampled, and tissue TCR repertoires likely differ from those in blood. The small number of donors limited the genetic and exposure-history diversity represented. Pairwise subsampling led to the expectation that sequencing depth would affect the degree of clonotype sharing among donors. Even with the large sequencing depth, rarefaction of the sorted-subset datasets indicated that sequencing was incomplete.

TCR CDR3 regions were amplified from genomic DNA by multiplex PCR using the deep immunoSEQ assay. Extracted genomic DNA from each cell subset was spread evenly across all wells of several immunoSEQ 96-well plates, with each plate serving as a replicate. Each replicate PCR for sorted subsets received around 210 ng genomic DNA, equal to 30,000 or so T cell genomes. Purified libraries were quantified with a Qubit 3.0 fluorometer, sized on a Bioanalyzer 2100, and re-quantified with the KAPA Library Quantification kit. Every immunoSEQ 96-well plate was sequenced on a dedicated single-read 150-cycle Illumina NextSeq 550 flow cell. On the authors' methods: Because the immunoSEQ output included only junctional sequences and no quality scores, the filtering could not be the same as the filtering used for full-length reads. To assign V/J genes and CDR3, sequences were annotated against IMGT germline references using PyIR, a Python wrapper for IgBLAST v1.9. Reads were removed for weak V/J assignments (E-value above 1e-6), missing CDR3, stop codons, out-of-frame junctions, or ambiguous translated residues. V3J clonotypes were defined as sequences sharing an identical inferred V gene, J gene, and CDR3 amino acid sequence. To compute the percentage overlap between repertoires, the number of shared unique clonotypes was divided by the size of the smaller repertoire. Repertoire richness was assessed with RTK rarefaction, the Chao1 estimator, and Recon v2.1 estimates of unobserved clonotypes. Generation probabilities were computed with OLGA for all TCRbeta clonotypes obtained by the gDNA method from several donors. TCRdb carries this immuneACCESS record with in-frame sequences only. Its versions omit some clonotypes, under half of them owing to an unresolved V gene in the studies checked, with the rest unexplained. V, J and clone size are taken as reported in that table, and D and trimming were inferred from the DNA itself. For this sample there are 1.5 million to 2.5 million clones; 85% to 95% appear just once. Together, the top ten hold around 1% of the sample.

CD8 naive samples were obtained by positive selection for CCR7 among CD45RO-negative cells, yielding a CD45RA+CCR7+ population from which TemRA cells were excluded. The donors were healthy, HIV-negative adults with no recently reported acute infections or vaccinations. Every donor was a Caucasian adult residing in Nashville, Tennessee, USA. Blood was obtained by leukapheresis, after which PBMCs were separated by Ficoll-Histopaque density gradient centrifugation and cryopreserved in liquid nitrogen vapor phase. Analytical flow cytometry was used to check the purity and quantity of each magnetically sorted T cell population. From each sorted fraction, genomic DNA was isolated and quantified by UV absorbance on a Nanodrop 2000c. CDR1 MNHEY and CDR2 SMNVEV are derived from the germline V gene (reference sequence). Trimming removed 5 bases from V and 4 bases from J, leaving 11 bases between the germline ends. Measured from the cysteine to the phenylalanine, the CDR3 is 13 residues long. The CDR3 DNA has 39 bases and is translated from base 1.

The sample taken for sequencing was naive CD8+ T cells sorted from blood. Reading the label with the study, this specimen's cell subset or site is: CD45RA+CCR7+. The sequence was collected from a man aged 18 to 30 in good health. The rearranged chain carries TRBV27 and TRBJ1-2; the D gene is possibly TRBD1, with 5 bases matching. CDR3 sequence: CASSVGGTYGYTF. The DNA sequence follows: TGTGCCAGCAGTGTTGGGGGAACCTATGGCTACACCTTC.